The TCR beta chain described here comes from a study of cytomegalovirus exposure and HLA in healthy donors. The study's findings and limits: A later analysis linked a missense variant in DCLRE1C to the trimming of TCR beta V and J genes.

This CDR3 comprises 16 residues. V shed 4 bases and J 2 bases; nucleotides not matched to a gene: 8. The PCR used 60 Vbeta and 13 Jbeta primers. Libraries were prepared by immunoSEQ multiplex PCR; TCRdb keeps only in-frame clonotypes and omits some of them. The table lists just over 150,000 clones, about three quarters of them singletons. This clone has only a few counts. The antigen remains undetermined. The TCR sequence derives from a woman between 45 and 65 years old in good health and CMV-seropositive. Specimen: PBMCs. This chain joins TRBV23-1 and TRBJ2-3, with TRBD1 matching 8 bases. TRBV23-1 falls under the ORF class, with uncertain function. In nucleotides, the CDR3 is TGCGCCAGCAGTCCCCGGGACAGGAGTCACACAGATACGCAGTATTTT. Amino acids: CASSPRDRSHTDTQYF.